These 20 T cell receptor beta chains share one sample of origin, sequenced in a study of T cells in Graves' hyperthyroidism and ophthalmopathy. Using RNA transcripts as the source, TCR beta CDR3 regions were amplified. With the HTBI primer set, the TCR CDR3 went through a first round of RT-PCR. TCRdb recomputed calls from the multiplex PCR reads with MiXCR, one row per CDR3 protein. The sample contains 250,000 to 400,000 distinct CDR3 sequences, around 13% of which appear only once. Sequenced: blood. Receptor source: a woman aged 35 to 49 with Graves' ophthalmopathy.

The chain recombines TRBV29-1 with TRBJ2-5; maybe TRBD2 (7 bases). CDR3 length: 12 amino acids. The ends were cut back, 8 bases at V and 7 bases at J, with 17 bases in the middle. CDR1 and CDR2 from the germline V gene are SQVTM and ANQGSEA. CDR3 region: CSTRGGDGTQYF. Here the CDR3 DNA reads TGCAGCACCCGAGGGGGGGACGGGACCCAGTACTTC.

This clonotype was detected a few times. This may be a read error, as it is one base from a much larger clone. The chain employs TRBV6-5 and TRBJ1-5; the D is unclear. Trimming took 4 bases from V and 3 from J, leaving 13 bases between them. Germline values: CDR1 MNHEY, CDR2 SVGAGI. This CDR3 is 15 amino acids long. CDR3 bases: TGTGCCAGCAGTTCCGGGCCAGATAACAATCAGCCCCAGCATTTT. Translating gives CASSSGPDNNQPQHF.

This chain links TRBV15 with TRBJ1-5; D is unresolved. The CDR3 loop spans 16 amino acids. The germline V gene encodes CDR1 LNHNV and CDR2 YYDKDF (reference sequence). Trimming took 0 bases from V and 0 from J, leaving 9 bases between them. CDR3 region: CATSRDRGISNQPQHF. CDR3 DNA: TGTGCCACCAGCAGAGATCGTGGAATTAGCAATCAGCCCCAGCATTTT.

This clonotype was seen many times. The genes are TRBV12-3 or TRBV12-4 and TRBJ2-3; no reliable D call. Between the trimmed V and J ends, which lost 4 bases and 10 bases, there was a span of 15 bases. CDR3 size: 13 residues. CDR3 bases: TGTGCCAGCAGTTCCTCCGAGGAGCGACCGCAGTATTTT. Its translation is CASSSSEERPQYF.

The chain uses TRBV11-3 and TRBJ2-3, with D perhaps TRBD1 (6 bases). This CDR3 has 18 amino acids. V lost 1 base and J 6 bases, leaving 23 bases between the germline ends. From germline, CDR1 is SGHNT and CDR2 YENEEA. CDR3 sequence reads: CASSLGGGRGSRGDTQYF. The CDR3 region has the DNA TGTGCCAGCAGCTTAGGAGGGGGACGGGGCTCCCGTGGTGATACGCAGTATTTT.

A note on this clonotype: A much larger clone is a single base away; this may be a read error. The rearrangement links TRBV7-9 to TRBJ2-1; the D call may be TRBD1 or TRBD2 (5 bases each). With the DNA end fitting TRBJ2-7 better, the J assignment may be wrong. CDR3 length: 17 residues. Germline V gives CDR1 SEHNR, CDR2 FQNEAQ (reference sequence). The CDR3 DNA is TGTGCCAGCAGCATCCCCTCCCGGGACGCTTTGTCATATGAGCAGTACTTC. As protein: CASSIPSRDALSYEQYF.

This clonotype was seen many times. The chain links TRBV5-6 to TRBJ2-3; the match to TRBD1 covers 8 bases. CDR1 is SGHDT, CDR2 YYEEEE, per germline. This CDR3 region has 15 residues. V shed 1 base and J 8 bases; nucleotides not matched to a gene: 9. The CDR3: CASSLIRQGKGTQYF. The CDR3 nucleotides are TGTGCCAGCAGCTTGATCCGACAGGGGAAGGGTACGCAGTATTTT.

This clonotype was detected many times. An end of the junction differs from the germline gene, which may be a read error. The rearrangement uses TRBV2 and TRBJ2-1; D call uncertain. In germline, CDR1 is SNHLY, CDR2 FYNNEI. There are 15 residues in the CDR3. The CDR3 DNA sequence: TGTGCCAACAGTGAAAACGAAGTGGGATACAATGAGCAGTTCTTC. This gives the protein CANSENEVGYNEQFF.

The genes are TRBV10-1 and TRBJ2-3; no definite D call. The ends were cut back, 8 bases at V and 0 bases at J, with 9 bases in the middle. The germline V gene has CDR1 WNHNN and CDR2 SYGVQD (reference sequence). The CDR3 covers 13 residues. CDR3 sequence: CASLSKSTDTQYF. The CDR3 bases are TGCGCCAGCCTCTCGAAAAGCACAGATACGCAGTATTTT.

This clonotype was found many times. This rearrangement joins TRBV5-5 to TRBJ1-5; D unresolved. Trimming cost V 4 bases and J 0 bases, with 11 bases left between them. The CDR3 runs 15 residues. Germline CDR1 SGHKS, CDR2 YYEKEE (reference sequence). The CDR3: CASSLELYSNQPQHF. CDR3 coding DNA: TGTGCCAGCAGCCTGGAGTTATATAGCAATCAGCCCCAGCATTTT.

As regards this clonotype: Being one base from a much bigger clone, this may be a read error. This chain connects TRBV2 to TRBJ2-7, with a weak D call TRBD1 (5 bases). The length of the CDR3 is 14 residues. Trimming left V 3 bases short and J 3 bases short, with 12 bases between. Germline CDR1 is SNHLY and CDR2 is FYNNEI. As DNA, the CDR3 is TGTGCCAGCAGTGATGGGGCAGACTTCTACGAGCAGTACTTC. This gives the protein CASSDGADFYEQYF. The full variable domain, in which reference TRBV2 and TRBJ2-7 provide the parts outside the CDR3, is EPEVTQTPSHQVTQMGQEVILRCVPISNHLYFYWYRQILGQKVEFLVSFYNNEISEKSEIFDDQFSVERPDGSNFTLKIRSTKLEDSAMYFCASSDGADFYEQYFGPGTRLTVT.

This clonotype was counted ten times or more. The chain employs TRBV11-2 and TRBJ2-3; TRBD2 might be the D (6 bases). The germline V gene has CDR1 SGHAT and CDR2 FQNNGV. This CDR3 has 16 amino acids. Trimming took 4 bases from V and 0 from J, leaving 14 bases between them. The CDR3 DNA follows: TGTGCCAGCAGCTCACTCGGGGGACCTAGCACAGATACGCAGTATTTT. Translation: CASSSLGGPSTDTQYF. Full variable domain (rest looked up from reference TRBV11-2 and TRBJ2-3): EAGVAQSPRYKIIEKRQSVAFWCNPISGHATLYWYQQILGQGPKLLIQFQNNGVVDDSQLPKDRFSAERLKGVDSTLKIQPAKLEDSAVYLCASSSLGGPSTDTQYFGPGTRLTVL.

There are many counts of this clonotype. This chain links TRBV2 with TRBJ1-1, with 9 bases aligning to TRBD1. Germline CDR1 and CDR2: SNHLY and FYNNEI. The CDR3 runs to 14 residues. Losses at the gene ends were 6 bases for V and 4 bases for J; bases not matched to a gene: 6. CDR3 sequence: CASRQGTGSTEAFF. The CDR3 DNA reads TGTGCCAGCAGGCAAGGGACAGGGTCCACTGAAGCTTTCTTT.

The CDR3: CATSFRGTTGELFF. CDR3 in DNA: TGTGCCACCAGTTTCAGGGGGACGACCGGGGAGCTGTTTTTT. The chain recombines TRBV24-1 with TRBJ2-2, with 7 nucleotides matching TRBD1. The V gene end was trimmed by 6 bases and the J gene end by 5 bases; junction bases not matched to a gene: 5. The CDR3 has 14 residues. Looked up from germline, CDR1 is KGHDR and CDR2 is SFDVKD.

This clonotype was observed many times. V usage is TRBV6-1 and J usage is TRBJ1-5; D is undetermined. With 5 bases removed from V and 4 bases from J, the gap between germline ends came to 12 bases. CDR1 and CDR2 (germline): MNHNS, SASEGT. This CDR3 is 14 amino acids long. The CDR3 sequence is CASSLVAGNQPQHF. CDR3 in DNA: TGTGCCAGCAGTTTGGTGGCAGGTAATCAGCCCCAGCATTTT.

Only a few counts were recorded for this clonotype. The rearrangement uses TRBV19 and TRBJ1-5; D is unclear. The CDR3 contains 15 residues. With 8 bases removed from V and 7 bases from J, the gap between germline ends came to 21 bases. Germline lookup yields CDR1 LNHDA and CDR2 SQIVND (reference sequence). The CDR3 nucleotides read TGTGCCAGTTCTCAATTCGGTGGCGGCTCCCAGCCCCAGCATTTT. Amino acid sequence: CASSQFGGGSQPQHF.

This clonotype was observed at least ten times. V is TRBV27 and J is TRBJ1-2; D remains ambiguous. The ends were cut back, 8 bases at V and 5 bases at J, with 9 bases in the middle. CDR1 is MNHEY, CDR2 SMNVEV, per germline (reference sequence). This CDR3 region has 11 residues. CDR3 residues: CASGESYGYTF. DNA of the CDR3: TGTGCCAGCGGAGAATCTTATGGCTACACCTTC.

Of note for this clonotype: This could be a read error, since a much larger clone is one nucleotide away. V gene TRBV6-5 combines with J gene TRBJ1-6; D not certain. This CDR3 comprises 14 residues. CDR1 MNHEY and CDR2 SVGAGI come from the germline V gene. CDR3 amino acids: CASNYFRPDSPLHF. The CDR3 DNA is TGTGCCAGCAATTACTTCAGGCCAGATTCACCCCTCCACTTT.

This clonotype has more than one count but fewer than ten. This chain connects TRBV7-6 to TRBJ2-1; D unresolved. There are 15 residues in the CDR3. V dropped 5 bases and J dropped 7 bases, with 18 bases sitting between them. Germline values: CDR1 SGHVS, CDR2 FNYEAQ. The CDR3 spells CASSDPRHMGNEQFF. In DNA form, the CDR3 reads TGTGCCAGCAGCGATCCGCGGCATATGGGGAATGAGCAGTTCTTC.

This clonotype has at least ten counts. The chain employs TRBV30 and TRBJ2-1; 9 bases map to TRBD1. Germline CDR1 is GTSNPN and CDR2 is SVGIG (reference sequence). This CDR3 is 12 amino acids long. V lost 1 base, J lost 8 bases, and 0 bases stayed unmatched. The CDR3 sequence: CAWSGTGDEQFF. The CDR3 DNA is TGTGCCTGGAGTGGGACAGGGGATGAGCAGTTCTTC.